This TCR beta chain was recorded in a study of post-analysis software for immune sequencing data. Study-wide findings and caveats: Among four to six TRBV segments more frequent in patients than controls were TRBV5-6, TRBV5-1 and TRBV20-1.

This clonotype was recorded a few times. Antigen unknown. TCR beta libraries were prepared from cDNA with unique molecular identifiers. Starting from roughly 1 to 10 million T cells, the study yielded about 500,000 cDNA molecules. One entry per CDR3 protein, called by TCRdb with MiXCR from the PCR reads. The data show hundreds of thousands of distinct CDR3 sequences, roughly 50% seen once. Germline CDR1 is SGDLS and CDR2 is YYNGEE. The CDR3 is 14 amino acids. Losses at the gene ends were 0 bases for V and 5 bases for J; bases not matched to a gene: 4. The specimen sequenced was blood. The V call is TRBV9, the J call TRBJ2-7, with TRBD2 matching over 8 bases. This TCR derives from a girl aged 5 to 17 with multiple sclerosis. In DNA form, the CDR3 reads TGTGCCAGCAGCGTAGGATCTAGCGGGCACGAGCAGTACTTC. It codes for CASSVGSSGHEQYF.